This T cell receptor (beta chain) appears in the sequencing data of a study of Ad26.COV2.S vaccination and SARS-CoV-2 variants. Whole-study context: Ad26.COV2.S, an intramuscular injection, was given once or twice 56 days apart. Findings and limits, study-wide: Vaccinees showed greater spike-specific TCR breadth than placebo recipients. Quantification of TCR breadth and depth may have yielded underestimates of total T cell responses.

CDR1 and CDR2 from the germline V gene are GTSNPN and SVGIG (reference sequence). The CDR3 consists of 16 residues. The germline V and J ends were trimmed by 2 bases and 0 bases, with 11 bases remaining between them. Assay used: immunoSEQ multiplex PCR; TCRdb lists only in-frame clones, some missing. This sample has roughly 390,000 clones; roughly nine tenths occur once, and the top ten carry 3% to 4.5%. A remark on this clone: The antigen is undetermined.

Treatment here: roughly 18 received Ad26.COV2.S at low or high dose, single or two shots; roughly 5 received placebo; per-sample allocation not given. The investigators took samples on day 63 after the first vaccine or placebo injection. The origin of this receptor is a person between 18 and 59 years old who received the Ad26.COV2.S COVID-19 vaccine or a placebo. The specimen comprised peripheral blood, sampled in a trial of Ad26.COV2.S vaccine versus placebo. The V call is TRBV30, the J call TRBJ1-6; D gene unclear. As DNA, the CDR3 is TGTGCCTGGAGTTCCGGGAGGGCCTCCTATAATTCACCCCTCCACTTT. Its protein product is CAWSSGRASYNSPLHF.